This TCR beta chain was found in a study of OX40 agonist ivuxolimab in advanced cancers. About the study: An agonistic human IgG2 monoclonal antibody against OX40 (CD134) was given.

The sampling schedule covered blood at baseline, cycle 4 day 1, and cycle 7 day 1. As for this clone: Its antigen is not identified.

The CDR3 loop spans 13 amino acids. CDR1 and CDR2 from the germline V gene are MNHEY and SVGAGI. Trimming stripped 0 bases from V and 7 bases from J, with 7 bases between. Findings and limits, study-wide: In the 0.1 to 3.0 mg/kg range, CD4+ and CD8+ blood T cells had expanded clonally by week 6. Relative to CD4+ cells, CD8+ T cells on average had more expanded clones.

The protocol was immunoSEQ multiplex PCR, while the TCRdb copy is restricted to in-frame clones and leaves out a portion. The table has under 95,000 clones, about 82% seen once; the top ten hold about 6.9%. The chain recombines TRBV6-5 with TRBJ1-5, with unresolved D. The sequence was obtained from an adult with an advanced solid tumor such as melanoma, head and neck, liver or kidney cancer. The input for sequencing was CD4+ or CD8+ T cells sorted from blood, taken in a trial of the OX40 agonist ivuxolimab. CDR3 region: CASSYSLHQPQHF. The CDR3 DNA is TGTGCCAGCAGTTACTCGCTACACCAGCCCCAGCATTTT.